A single sample is the source of the 19 T cell receptor beta chains below, sequenced in a study of metastatic and nonmetastatic thyroid tumors. TCRdb re-called clones via MiXCR from the PCR reads. The sample lists more than 85,000 clones, over 8.5% occurring once. No patient received treatment before thyroid surgery. Material for sequencing was blood. Receptor source: a female donor with papillary thyroid cancer or a benign thyroid nodule (not recorded which). Some clones in this sample may be carry-over from other donors' samples.

This clone has at least ten counts. The chain combines TRBV18 with TRBJ1-6; D is unclear. The CDR3 is 15 amino acids. Germline lookup yields CDR1 KGHSH and CDR2 LQKENI. The germline V and J ends were trimmed by 4 bases and 6 bases, with 13 bases remaining between them. CDR3 in DNA: TGTGCCAGCTCACTCGAAATGGGGTTTAATTCACCCCTCCACTTT. It translates to CASSLEMGFNSPLHF.

This clone was observed at least ten times. The chain is built from TRBV20-1 and TRBJ2-5; tentative D call: TRBD1 (6 bases). The CDR3 covers 15 residues. V was shortened by 0 bases and J by 1 base, with 12 bases between the two germline ends. The germline gives CDR1 DFQATT, CDR2 SNEGSKA (reference sequence). CDR3 coding DNA: TGCAGTGCTAGAGATTGGGGACACATCCAAGAGACCCAGTACTTC. Residues: CSARDWGHIQETQYF.

Comment on this clone: Possible read error: a much larger clone is one base away. Since no conserved phenylalanine or tryptophan closes the CDR3, a read error is the likely cause. The chain employs TRBV19 and TRBJ2-1, with TRBD1 matching 7 bases. The length of the CDR3 is 14 residues. V dropped 6 bases and J dropped 4; count of bases not matched to a gene: 6. The V gene's germline CDR1 is LNHDA and CDR2 SQIVND (reference sequence). CDR3 in DNA: TGTGCCAGTAGCAGGGGGATTAAATACAATGAGCAGTTCTCC. This gives the protein CASSRGIKYNEQFS.

The sample holds many counts of this clone. V and J are TRBV5-6 and TRBJ2-2; the match to TRBD1 covers 9 bases. Trimming cost V 0 bases and J 5 bases; bases outside gene matches: 8. The CDR3 runs to 17 residues. The germline gives CDR1 SGHDT, CDR2 YYEEEE. The CDR3 coding sequence is TGTGCCAGCAGCTTGGTGTTACCCGGGACAGGGACCGGGGAGCTGTTTTTT. This translates into CASSLVLPGTGTGELFF.

Ten or more counts support this clone. The chain links TRBV27 to TRBJ2-7, with D possibly being TRBD2 (7 bases). Trimming shortened V by 6 bases and J by 2 bases, and 14 bases separated the two germline ends. CDR3 length: 14 residues. The V gene's germline CDR1 is MNHEY and CDR2 SMNVEV (reference sequence). CDR3 in amino acids: CASSRTGGAYEQYF. Here the CDR3 DNA reads TGTGCCAGCAGCCGTACGGGGGGCGCCTACGAGCAGTACTTC.

This clone was seen a few times. The chain uses TRBV25-1 and TRBJ1-3; TRBD1 is a possible D gene (5 bases). Germline CDR1 and CDR2: MGHDK and SYGVNS. V was shortened by 7 bases and J by 4 bases, with 17 bases between the two germline ends. The CDR3 length is 15 residues. The CDR3: CASTPMGGKGNTIYF. The CDR3 DNA sequence: TGTGCCAGCACCCCAATGGGGGGAAAGGGAAACACCATATATTTT. The entire variable domain, with the rest obtained from reference TRBV25-1 and TRBJ1-3, is as follows: EADIYQTPRYLVIGTGKKITLECSQTMGHDKMYWYQQDPGMELHLIHYSYGVNSTEKGDLSSESTVSRIRTEHFPLTLESARPSHTSQYLCASTPMGGKGNTIYFGEGSWLTVV.

This clone was seen at least ten times. This sequence joins TRBV6-1 and TRBJ2-3; 10 bases line up with TRBD2. The germline CDR1 and CDR2 sequences are MNHNS and SASEGT. The V gene end was trimmed by 11 bases and the J gene end by 2 bases; junction bases not matched to a gene: 10. CDR3 length: 15 residues. The CDR3 bases are TGTGCCTCCAGGGGCCTAGCGGGGGACACAGATACGCAGTATTTT. It yields the protein CASRGLAGDTDTQYF.

There are many counts of this clone. The V gene is TRBV15, the J gene TRBJ1-4; 11 bases map to TRBD1. Trimming removed 4 bases from V and 4 bases from J; junction bases left unmatched: 11. Germline V gene lookup returns CDR1 LNHNV and CDR2 YYDKDF (reference sequence). The CDR3 consists of 18 residues. The DNA of the CDR3 is TGTGCCACCAGCACAGAACGGGACAGGGGGTTTGGTAATGAAAAACTGTTTTTT. Translating gives CATSTERDRGFGNEKLFF.

On this clone itself: A much larger clone differs from this one at a single base, so this may be a read error. This sample includes further DNA sequences coding for the same CDR3. This chain connects TRBV20-1 to TRBJ2-1; either TRBD1 or TRBD2 may fit D (5 bases each). Germline CDR1 reads DFQATT; CDR2 reads SNEGSKA (reference sequence). This CDR3 is built from 16 residues. V was shortened by 3 bases and J by 6 bases, with 21 bases between the two germline ends. CDR3 in DNA: TGCAGTGCTAGGGATGGGACGGTCTGGACCCCCAATGAGCAGTTCTTC. Its protein is CSARDGTVWTPNEQFF.

The sample holds many counts of this clone. The chain combines TRBV6-1 with TRBJ1-1; TRBD1 matches at 7 bases. The CDR3 extends over 13 amino acids. V lost 7 bases to trimming and J lost 11 bases; unmatched junction nucleotides: 13. Per germline, CDR1 MNHNS and CDR2 SASEGT. The CDR3 loop is CASIRDRPIVAFF. The CDR3, as DNA: TGTGCCAGCATCCGGGACAGACCTATCGTGGCTTTCTTT.

This clone showed up many times. The rearrangement uses TRBV6-1 and TRBJ2-3; 8 bases align to TRBD2. CDR1 is MNHNS, CDR2 SASEGT, per germline. After removal of 7 bases from V and 1 base from J, the junction contained 1 base not matched to a gene. CDR3 length: 13 amino acids. DNA of the CDR3: TGTGCCAGCACGGGACTAGGCACAGATACGCAGTATTTT. Translating gives CASTGLGTDTQYF.

This clone was seen many times. The genes are TRBV27 and TRBJ1-4; 7 bases fit TRBD1. Trimming at V came to 5 bases and at J to 8 bases, leaving 2 bases not matched to a gene. The CDR3 is 12 amino acids. Looked up from germline, CDR1 is MNHEY and CDR2 is SMNVEV (reference sequence). CDR3: CASSPDREKLFF. CDR3 nucleotides: TGTGCCAGCAGTCCGGACAGGGAAAAACTGTTTTTT.

At least ten counts were recorded for this clone. The chain uses TRBV11-3 and TRBJ2-3; tentative D call: TRBD1 (6 bases). Trimming shortened V by 3 bases and J by 6 bases, and 10 bases separated the two germline ends. This CDR3 has 13 residues. Germline CDR1 reads SGHNT; CDR2 reads YENEEA. CDR3 nucleotides: TGTGCCAGCAGCTTTACAGGGTACGATACGCAGTATTTT. It yields the protein CASSFTGYDTQYF.

This clone was counted a single time. V is TRBV20-1 and J is TRBJ2-7; 13 bases are a match to TRBD2. Per the germline V gene, CDR1 is DFQATT and CDR2 is SNEGSKA (reference sequence). The CDR3 totals 16 residues. Losses at the gene ends were 0 bases for V and 4 bases for J; bases not matched to a gene: 6. CDR3 sequence reads: CSARDRTSGSTYEQYF. CDR3 sequence (DNA): TGCAGTGCTAGAGATCGGACTAGCGGGAGTACTTACGAGCAGTACTTC.

The genes are TRBV30 and TRBJ2-5; D is uncertain. Deletions cut 4 bases from V and 1 base from J, with 16 bases between. The CDR3 is 15 amino acids. Germline CDR1 is GTSNPN and CDR2 is SVGIG (reference sequence). CDR3 sequence: CAWNRNRAFQETQYF. As DNA, the CDR3 is TGTGCCTGGAACCGAAACCGGGCATTCCAAGAGACCCAGTACTTC.

This clone was detected only a few times. A clone one base away is much larger, so this may be a read error. The genes are TRBV6-4 and TRBJ2-1, with 9 bases matching TRBD2. The CDR3 loop spans 15 amino acids. After removal of 2 bases from V and 10 bases from J, the junction contained 9 bases not matched to a gene. The V gene's germline CDR1 is MRHNA and CDR2 SNTAGT. As DNA, the CDR3 is TGTGCCAGCAGTGACGGGGACAGTCTAGCGGGGGAGCAGTTCTTC. Amino acid sequence: CASSDGDSLAGEQFF.

About this clone itself: With a much larger clone just one base away, this may be a read error. The rearrangement uses TRBV2 and TRBJ2-2; the D call may be TRBD1 or TRBD2 (6 bases each). Trimming removed 8 bases from V and 6 bases from J, with 31 bases in between. The CDR3 contains 19 residues. Germline V gives CDR1 SNHLY, CDR2 FYNNEI. DNA for the CDR3: TGTGCCAGCTTGGGGGGACCTGGGGGGCCCGATGGGATCGCCGGGGAGCTGTTTTTT. Its translation is CASLGGPGGPDGIAGELFF.

The sample holds many counts of this clone. V usage is TRBV11-2 and J usage is TRBJ1-1; no definite D call. The CDR3 totals 14 residues. Germline values: CDR1 SGHAT, CDR2 FQNNGV. V lost 9 bases, J lost 4 bases, and 18 bases lay in between. The CDR3 spells CASRESLGVTEAFF. The CDR3 nucleotides are TGTGCCAGTCGGGAATCACTTGGTGTCACTGAAGCTTTCTTT.

This clone was detected a few times. The sample carries other DNA sequences with the same CDR3. The chain employs TRBV25-1 and TRBJ1-1; D may be TRBD1 (5 bases). Trimming removed 5 bases at V and 4 bases at J, with 11 bases between. Germline values: CDR1 MGHDK, CDR2 SYGVNS. There are 13 residues in the CDR3. The CDR3 DNA reads TGTGCCAGCAGTTTGACGGGGACCACTGAAGCTTTCTTT. It specifies CASSLTGTTEAFF.